This T cell receptor beta chain was obtained from a study of T cell repertoires in cytomegalovirus infection. Background on the study: Public TCR beta signatures indicated both CMV infection and matching HLA type. General study results and limits: The cumulative frequency of public TCR beta families identified carriers of CMV plus the relevant HLA. The study found HLA-C-restricted CMV-specific TCR beta clonotypes dominating the ex vivo response.

This clonotype was picked up many times. Its antigen is undetermined. TCRdb fed the reads into MiXCR, producing one record per CDR3 protein. The data hold almost 300,000 distinct CDR3 sequences, with around 9.1% observed a single time. The germline V gene has CDR1 MGHRA and CDR2 YSYEKL. V was clipped by 0 bases and J by 3 bases, with 14 bases between them. This CDR3 has 16 residues. The genes are TRBV4-1 and TRBJ2-5; D remains unclear. Sequences were obtained from PBMCs. This clonotype originated in a human donor in good health (CMV status not recorded). Some clones in this sample may be carry-over from other donors' samples. CDR3: CASSQEGYGTEETQYF. The CDR3 nucleotides read TGCGCCAGCAGCCAAGAAGGATACGGTACCGAAGAGACCCAGTACTTC.